This T cell receptor (beta chain) appears in the sequencing data of a study of post-analysis software for immune sequencing data. Across the whole study: Disease trajectories encompassed relapsing-remitting, secondary progressive and progressive-relapsing multiple sclerosis.

cDNA libraries of TCR beta carried unique molecular identifiers. The yield from about 1 to 10 million T cells was around 500,000 cDNA molecules in total. Each CDR3 protein is one row after TCRdb ran MiXCR on the PCR reads. This table has roughly 800,000 distinct CDR3 sequences, less than 35% appearing once. This clonotype was picked up a small number of times. No antigen is known for it. Regarding the study as a whole: Samples sharing a preparation batch grouped tightly together when assessed by F measure. People with multiple sclerosis had a significantly lower normalized Chao1 diversity than controls did. Comparison of patients with controls showed four or five TRBV segments more frequent in patients, TRBV5-6, TRBV5-1 and TRBV20-1 among them.

Germline lookup yields CDR1 MRHNA and CDR2 SNTAGT. The CDR3 has 18 residues. Trimming pared 0 bases from V and 4 bases from J, leaving 20 bases between. The chain is built from TRBV6-4 and TRBJ2-3, with unresolved D. Sequenced: blood. This TCR was sampled from a girl aged 10-17 years with multiple sclerosis. Here the CDR3 DNA reads TGTGCCAGCAGTGACTCGTTTCGTCCATCCCTAGACGCAGATACGCAGTATTTT. Protein sequence: CASSDSFRPSLDADTQYF.